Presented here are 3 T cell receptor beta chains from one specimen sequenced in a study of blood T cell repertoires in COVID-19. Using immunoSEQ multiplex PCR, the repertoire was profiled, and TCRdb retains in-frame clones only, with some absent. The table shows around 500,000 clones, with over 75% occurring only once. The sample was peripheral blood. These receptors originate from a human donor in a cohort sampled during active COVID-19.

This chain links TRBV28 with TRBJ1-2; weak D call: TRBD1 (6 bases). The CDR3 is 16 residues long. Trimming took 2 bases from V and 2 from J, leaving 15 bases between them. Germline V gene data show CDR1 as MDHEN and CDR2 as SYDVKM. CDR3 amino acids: CASSLPQGLSNYGYTF. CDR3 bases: TGTGCCAGCAGTTTACCACAGGGTTTATCCAACTATGGCTACACCTTC.

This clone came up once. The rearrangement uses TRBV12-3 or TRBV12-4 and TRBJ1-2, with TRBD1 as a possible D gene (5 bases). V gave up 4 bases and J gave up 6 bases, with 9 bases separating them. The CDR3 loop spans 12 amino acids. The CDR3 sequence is CASSSKGNGYTF. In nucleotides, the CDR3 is TGTGCCAGCAGTTCCAAGGGGAATGGCTACACCTTC.

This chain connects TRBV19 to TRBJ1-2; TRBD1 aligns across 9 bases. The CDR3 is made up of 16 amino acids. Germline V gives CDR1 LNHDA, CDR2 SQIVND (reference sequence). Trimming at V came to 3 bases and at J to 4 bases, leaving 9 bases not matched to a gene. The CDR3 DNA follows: TGTGCCAGTAGTATCTCCGACAGGGGGTATTTCTATGGCTACACCTTC. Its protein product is CASSISDRGYFYGYTF. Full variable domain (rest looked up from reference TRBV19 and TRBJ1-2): DGGITQSPKYLFRKEGQNVTLSCEQNLNHDAMYWYRQDPGQGLRLIYYSQIVNDFQKGDIAEGYSVSREKKESFPLTVTSAQKNPTAFYLCASSISDRGYFYGYTFGSGTRLTVV.